The present TCR beta chain was sequenced within a study of control samples from healthy donors and cancer patients. Generated by immunoSEQ multiplex PCR, the TCRdb table keeps only in-frame clones and is missing some. The repertoire holds more than 85,000 clones, with approximately 84% as singletons. V lost 3 bases and J lost 4; bases outside the gene matches: 8. From germline, CDR1 is MNHEY and CDR2 SMNVEV (reference sequence). CDR3 length: 16 residues. Source material: PBMCs. The clonotype originates from a man between 65 and 80 years old with lung cancer. This chain uses TRBV27 with TRBJ1-5; 8 nucleotides align to TRBD1. CDR3 amino acids: CASSFSGQGGNQPQHF. The CDR3 DNA reads TGTGCCAGCAGTTTCAGCGGACAGGGCGGAAATCAGCCCCAGCATTTT.